The 2 T cell receptor beta chains listed next were all sequenced from one sample in a study of blood T cell repertoires in COVID-19. Using immunoSEQ multiplex PCR, the repertoire was profiled, and TCRdb retains in-frame clones only, with some absent. The table lists some 68,000 clones, 85% to 90% of them singletons, with approximately 2.9% in the top ten. The specimen sequenced was peripheral blood. These receptors came from a man over 45 with acute or convalescent COVID-19.

This chain uses TRBV20-1 with TRBJ2-3; 7 bases align to TRBD2. This CDR3 comprises 14 residues. The ends lost 3 bases at V and 5 bases at J; junction bases unmatched: 8. Germline V gene data show CDR1 as DFQATT and CDR2 as SNEGSKA (reference sequence). Here the CDR3 DNA reads TGCAGTGCTAGTAGCGGGTGGTGGGAAGATACGCAGTATTTT. It yields the protein CSASSGWWEDTQYF.

The chain is built from TRBV12-3 or TRBV12-4 and TRBJ2-7, with D tentatively TRBD1 (6 bases). This CDR3 spans 12 amino acids. Trimming removed 3 bases at V and 6 bases at J, with 9 bases between. The CDR3 loop is CASSLGAVEQYF. The CDR3 nucleotides are TGTGCCAGCAGTTTGGGGGCAGTCGAGCAGTACTTC.